These 11 T cell receptor beta chains share one sample of origin, sequenced in a study of T-cell reconstitution after alpha-beta-depleted transplantation in children. Unique molecular identifiers tagged the TCRbeta library. TCRdb re-derived calls from the PCR reads in MiXCR, one entry per CDR3 protein. The data contain just over 350,000 distinct CDR3 sequences, less than 15% of them singletons. Source: PBMCs, taken from the stem cell graft. These receptors came from a human donor who donated a stem cell graft to a child with Fanconi anemia.

A single count supports this clonotype. V gene TRBV10-3 combines with J gene TRBJ2-1; TRBD2 might be the D (5 bases). This CDR3 is built from 10 residues. V was trimmed by 11 bases and J by 8 bases, leaving 10 bases between them. Germline assignment: CDR1 ENHRY and CDR2 SYGVKD. CDR3 bases: TGTGCCGTTCTTAGCGATGAGCAGTTCTTC. Protein product: CAVLSDEQFF.

The chain has TRBV29-1 and TRBJ2-3; 7 bases align to TRBD2. Germline values: CDR1 SQVTM, CDR2 ANQGSEA. V was pared by 6 bases and J by 2 bases, with 5 bases of the junction left unmatched. The CDR3 totals 13 residues. The CDR3 sequence: CSVPGLPTDTQYF. CDR3 nucleotides: TGCAGCGTCCCGGGACTACCCACAGATACGCAGTATTTT.

This clonotype was detected many times. This sequence joins TRBV20-1 and TRBJ2-5; D not resolved. CDR1 is DFQATT, CDR2 SNEGSKA, per germline (reference sequence). The CDR3 length is 14 residues. Trimming left V 5 bases short and J 4 bases short, with 17 bases between. This CDR3 reads CSASRQPTLETQYF. Here the CDR3 DNA reads TGCAGTGCTTCCCGCCAACCGACTTTAGAGACCCAGTACTTC.

The genes are TRBV7-9 and TRBJ1-2; 9 bases match TRBD1. The CDR3 spans 17 residues. CDR1 is SEHNR and CDR2 is FQNEAQ in the germline V gene (reference sequence). V shed 2 bases, J shed 4 bases, and the junction held 11 bases outside the gene matches. The CDR3 reads CASSLWDPGQGGYGYTF. In DNA, the CDR3 is TGTGCCAGCAGCTTATGGGACCCGGGACAGGGCGGCTATGGCTACACCTTC. Full variable domain (outside the CDR3, taken from reference TRBV7-9 and TRBJ1-2): DTGVSQNPRHKITKRGQNVTFRCDPISEHNRLYWYRQTLGQGPEFLTYFQNEAQLEKSRLLSDRFSAERPKGSFSTLEIQRTEQGDSAMYLCASSLWDPGQGGYGYTFGSGTRLTVV.

This clonotype was seen many times. The chain joins TRBV20-1 to TRBJ2-3; TRBD1 agrees at 8 bases. Germline CDR1 and CDR2: DFQATT and SNEGSKA (reference sequence). This CDR3 comprises 17 residues. Trimming took 3 bases from V and 1 from J; bases not matched to a gene: 12. For the CDR3, the DNA is TGCAGTGCTAGTCTCAGTCAGGGGGCTATGGGCACAGATACGCAGTATTTT. Translating gives CSASLSQGAMGTDTQYF.

The rearrangement joins TRBV7-9 to TRBJ2-2; the match to TRBD1 covers 8 bases. Germline CDR1 is SEHNR and CDR2 is FQNEAQ (reference sequence). V lost 4 bases to trimming and J lost 0 bases; unmatched junction nucleotides: 4. The CDR3 has 16 amino acids. The CDR3 protein is CASSSPTGANTGELFF. The CDR3 DNA follows: TGTGCCAGCAGCTCTCCGACAGGGGCGAACACCGGGGAGCTGTTTTTT.

Only a few counts were recorded for this clonotype. The chain combines TRBV4-3 with TRBJ2-1, with no clear D. Trimming removed 1 base from V and 8 bases from J, with 18 bases in between. Germline CDR1 is LGHNA and CDR2 is YSLEER. CDR3 size: 16 residues. This CDR3 reads CASSQGRFETQDEQFF. As DNA, the CDR3 is TGCGCCAGCAGCCAAGGAAGGTTTGAGACCCAGGATGAGCAGTTCTTC.

This clonotype has more than one count but fewer than ten. V gene TRBV10-2 combines with J gene TRBJ2-3; TRBD1 might be the D (5 bases). The V end lost 2 bases, the J end lost 0 bases, and 15 bases lay between the germline ends. From germline, CDR1 is WSHSY and CDR2 SAAADI. This CDR3 comprises 17 residues. Written as DNA, the CDR3 is TGCGCCAGCAGTGAGGTAGACAGCTCGATTAGCACAGATACGCAGTATTTT. Protein product: CASSEVDSSISTDTQYF.

The chain couples TRBV27 to TRBJ1-2, with a tentative D call TRBD1 (5 bases). Trimming shortened V by 6 bases and J by 11 bases, and 16 bases separated the two germline ends. This CDR3 spans 12 amino acids. Germline CDR1 reads MNHEY; CDR2 reads SMNVEV (reference sequence). CDR3 loop: CASSPGGSGYTF. For the CDR3, the DNA is TGTGCCAGCAGCCCGGGAGGTTCAGGGTACACCTTC.

This clonotype was detected ten times or more. CDR3 loop: CSAERQPYEQYV. The CDR3 DNA reads as TGCAGTGCCGAGAGGCAACCCTACGAGCAGTACGTC. The V and J genes are TRBV20-1 and TRBJ2-7; the D is unclear. Germline V gene lookup returns CDR1 DFQATT and CDR2 SNEGSKA (reference sequence). V dropped 6 bases and J dropped 2 bases, with 11 bases sitting between them. This CDR3 is 12 amino acids long.

This clonotype was seen only a few times. CDR3 nucleotide sequence: TGTGCCAGCAGTTTTCGTTCACAGGCTGGCTACACCTTC. This encodes CASSFRSQAGYTF. The gene calls are TRBV12-3 or TRBV12-4 and TRBJ1-2, with a weak D call TRBD1 (5 bases). The CDR3 totals 13 residues. Between the trimmed V and J ends, which lost 3 bases and 7 bases, there was a span of 12 bases.